This T cell receptor beta chain was obtained from a study of cytomegalovirus exposure and HLA in healthy donors. Study at large: From HLA-typed donors, an early data release held approximately 85 million unique TCRs. Most genotyped donors, 81% of 350 to 500, had Caucasian-associated genetic ancestry.

Primers included in the PCR were 60 Vbeta and 13 Jbeta primers. Assay: immunoSEQ multiplex PCR; the TCRdb copy retains only in-frame clones and omits some. Here the sample spans 95,000 to 150,000 clones, 76% being singletons. A note on this clone: Its specificity is unknown.

Points from the study as a whole: Cytomegalovirus-associated status was assigned to roughly 160 TCR beta chains. CMV serostatus stood as the only immune exposure information on hand.

Sequenced input: PBMCs. The clonotype comes from a man between 50 and 59 years old in good health and CMV-seronegative.

The CDR3: CASSHLVTGEWNEQFF. CDR3 nucleotides: TGCGCCAGCAGCCACCTCGTTACAGGGGAATGGAATGAGCAGTTCTTC. This chain joins TRBV4-1 and TRBJ2-1; 7 positions match TRBD1. Germline V gene sequence: CDR1 MGHRA, CDR2 YSYEKL. The J segment lost 7 bases and the V segment lost 3 bases, leaving 12 bases of the junction unmatched. This CDR3 has 16 residues.